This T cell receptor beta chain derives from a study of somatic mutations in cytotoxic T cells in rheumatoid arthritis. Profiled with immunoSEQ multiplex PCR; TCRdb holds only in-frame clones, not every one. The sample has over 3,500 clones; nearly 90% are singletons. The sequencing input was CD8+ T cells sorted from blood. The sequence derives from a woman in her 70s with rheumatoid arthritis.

CDR3 in amino acids: CASSPGSGFGNTIYF. For the CDR3, the DNA is TGTGCCAGCAGCCCCGGGTCCGGCTTTGGAAACACCATATATTTT. The chain carries TRBV7-9 and TRBJ1-3, with D uncertain. The CDR3 covers 15 residues. The V gene's germline CDR1 is SEHNR and CDR2 FQNEAQ (reference sequence). Trimming left V 5 bases short and J 3 bases short, with 14 bases between.